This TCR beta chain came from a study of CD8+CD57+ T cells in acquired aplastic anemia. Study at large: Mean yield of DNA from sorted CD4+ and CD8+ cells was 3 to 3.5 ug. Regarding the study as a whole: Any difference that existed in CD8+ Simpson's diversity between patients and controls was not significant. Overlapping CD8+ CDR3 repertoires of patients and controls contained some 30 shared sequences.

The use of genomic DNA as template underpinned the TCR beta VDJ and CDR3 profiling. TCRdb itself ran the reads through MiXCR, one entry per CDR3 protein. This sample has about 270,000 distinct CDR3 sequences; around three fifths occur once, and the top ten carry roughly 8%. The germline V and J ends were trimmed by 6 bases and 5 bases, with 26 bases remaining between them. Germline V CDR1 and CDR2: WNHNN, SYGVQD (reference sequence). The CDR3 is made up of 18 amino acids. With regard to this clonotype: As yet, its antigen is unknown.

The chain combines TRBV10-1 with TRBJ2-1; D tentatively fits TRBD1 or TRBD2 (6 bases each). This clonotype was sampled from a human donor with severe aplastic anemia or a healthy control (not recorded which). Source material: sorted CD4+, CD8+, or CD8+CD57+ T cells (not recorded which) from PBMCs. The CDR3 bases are TGCGCCAGCAGCGTGAGGATAGGGGGTAGCGGAGTCCACAATGAGCAGTTCTTC. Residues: CASSVRIGGSGVHNEQFF.